This TCR beta chain was identified in a study of blood T cell repertoires in COVID-19. Produced via immunoSEQ multiplex PCR; TCRdb's table is partial and in-frame only. The sample holds 150,000 to 200,000 clones; around nine tenths are singletons and the top ten take around 12%. This clone appeared a single time. The CDR3 is 15 amino acids. Per germline, CDR1 LGHNT and CDR2 FRNRAP. V gave up 6 bases and J gave up 6 bases; unmatched junction bases: 5. Sequencing was done on a sample of peripheral blood. The origin of this receptor is a woman in her 70s with COVID-19, enrolled during active disease. V and J are TRBV12-5 and TRBJ2-3, with 14 bases aligning to TRBD2. CDR3 sequence reads: CASGPGTSGSDTQYF. CDR3 in DNA: TGTGCTAGTGGGCCCGGGACTAGCGGGAGTGATACGCAGTATTTT.